The 16 T cell receptor beta chains below all came from one sample that was sequenced in a study of cytomegalovirus exposure and HLA in healthy donors. With 60 Vbeta and 13 Jbeta primers, the PCR was carried out. TCRdb keeps only in-frame clones here, not all; method: immunoSEQ multiplex PCR. The repertoire holds 95,000 to 110,000 clones, with about a tenth as singletons. What was sequenced was PBMCs. The origin of the receptors is a man aged 35 to 55 in good health and CMV-seropositive.

The gene calls are TRBV7-2 and TRBJ2-5; D might be TRBD2 (6 bases). Per the germline V gene, CDR1 is SGHTA and CDR2 is FQGNSA. Trimming removed 3 bases from V and 1 base from J, with 12 bases in between. This CDR3 is 15 amino acids long. The CDR3 region is CASSFSGVSQETQYF. For the CDR3, the DNA is TGTGCCAGCAGCTTTAGCGGAGTATCCCAAGAGACCCAGTACTTC.

This clone was observed a handful of times. In DNA, the CDR3 is TGTGCCAGCACTCAATACGGGGCGGGAGGACCCTACGAGCAGTACTTC. Residues: CASTQYGAGGPYEQYF. This chain links TRBV7-2 with TRBJ2-7, with TRBD2 identical over 8 bases. This CDR3 has 16 residues. Germline V gene sequence: CDR1 SGHTA, CDR2 FQGNSA. Losses at the gene ends were 7 bases for V and 2 bases for J; bases not matched to a gene: 13.

This clone was detected only a few times. The chain carries TRBV7-9 and TRBJ2-1; D is undetermined. V was pared by 5 bases and J by 9 bases, with 8 bases between. The V gene's germline CDR1 is SEHNR and CDR2 FQNEAQ (reference sequence). The CDR3 extends over 11 amino acids. The CDR3 DNA is TGTGCCAGCAGCCGTCAGGTTGAGCAGTTCTTC. Translation gives CASSRQVEQFF.

This clone occurred a few times. V gene TRBV25-1 combines with J gene TRBJ2-1; 11 bases match TRBD2. The CDR3 is 17 residues long. The V segment lost 3 bases and the J segment 7 bases; nucleotides outside the gene matches: 11. Germline CDR1 and CDR2: MGHDK and SYGVNS. The CDR3 protein is CASSDMGLAGGHNEQFF. CDR3 coding DNA: TGTGCCAGCAGTGATATGGGCCTAGCGGGAGGTCATAATGAGCAGTTCTTC.

This sequence joins TRBV4-1 and TRBJ2-2, with 13 bases identical to TRBD2. V dropped 3 bases and J dropped 6; count of bases not matched to a gene: 4. The CDR3 covers 16 residues. Germline lookup yields CDR1 MGHRA and CDR2 YSYEKL. CDR3 in DNA: TGCGCCAGCAGCCACTTGACTAGCGGGAGGCCCGGGGAGCTGTTTTTT. It specifies CASSHLTSGRPGELFF.

This clone was counted between two and nine times. This chain connects TRBV30 to TRBJ2-2, with D possibly being TRBD1 (7 bases). CDR1 is GTSNPN and CDR2 is SVGIG in the germline V gene (reference sequence). The CDR3 length is 14 residues. CDR3 sequence (DNA): TGTGCTCGCGACGTCCAGGGGGGACACGGGGAGCTGTTTTTT. This gives the protein CARDVQGGHGELFF.

The V gene is TRBV13, the J gene TRBJ2-4; D remains unclear. CDR1 is PRHDT, CDR2 FYEKMQ, per germline (reference sequence). This CDR3 region has 12 residues. Trimming took 0 bases from V and 9 from J, leaving 6 bases between them. In nucleotides, the CDR3 is TGTGCCAGCAGCTTAGGCCGGAGCATTCAGTACTTC. Translating gives CASSLGRSIQYF.

This chain connects TRBV28 to TRBJ2-7; D perhaps matches TRBD2 (5 bases). Germline values: CDR1 MDHEN, CDR2 SYDVKM. The CDR3 consists of 14 residues. The V gene lost 7 bases and the J gene lost 1 base, with 14 bases spanning the gap. DNA for the CDR3: TGTGCCAGCATCTCCCCGGAGGTTTCCTACGAGCAGTACTTC. This codes for CASISPEVSYEQYF.

This chain connects TRBV27 to TRBJ1-1, with D unresolved. V lost 4 bases, J lost 12 bases, and 18 bases lay in between. Germline assignment: CDR1 MNHEY and CDR2 SMNVEV (reference sequence). The CDR3 spans 13 residues. CDR3 sequence reads: CASSSYLVSVTFF. The CDR3, as DNA: TGTGCCAGCAGTTCTTACTTAGTTTCGGTAACTTTCTTT.

V is TRBV18 and J is TRBJ1-5, with 9 bases identical to TRBD1. Germline-derived CDR1 and CDR2 are KGHSH and LQKENI. The V and J ends lost 4 bases and 6 bases, in that order; junction bases with no gene match: 13. This CDR3 comprises 17 residues. The CDR3 nucleotides read TGTGCCAGCTCACACGAAGTCGGACAGGGGAACAGTCAGCCCCAGCATTTT. Translating gives CASSHEVGQGNSQPQHF.

The chain recombines TRBV7-9 with TRBJ1-4; possible D gene TRBD1, 5 bases. CDR1 and CDR2 from the germline V gene are SEHNR and FQNEAQ (reference sequence). V was trimmed by 5 bases and J by 2 bases, leaving 18 bases between them. This CDR3 region has 17 residues. The CDR3 here is CASSVSQGHATNEKLFF. In nucleotides, the CDR3 is TGTGCCAGCAGCGTATCCCAGGGTCACGCGACTAATGAAAAACTGTTTTTT.

This clone was seen a handful of times. V is TRBV29-1 and J is TRBJ2-1; D is perhaps TRBD1 (6 bases). Trimming removed 7 bases at V and 5 bases at J, with 15 bases between. Germline assignment: CDR1 SQVTM and CDR2 ANQGSEA. The CDR3 length is 13 residues. CDR3 loop: CSALTGFDNEQFF. The DNA of the CDR3 is TGCAGCGCCTTGACAGGTTTCGACAATGAGCAGTTCTTC.

This sequence joins TRBV6-5 and TRBJ2-7; 7 bases match TRBD2. J lost 4 bases, V lost 5 bases, and 8 bases had no gene match. The CDR3 covers 14 residues. Per germline, CDR1 MNHEY and CDR2 SVGAGI. The CDR3 sequence: CASSRGETGYEQYF. The CDR3 nucleotides are TGTGCCAGCAGTCGGGGGGAGACGGGGTACGAGCAGTACTTC.

The V and J genes are TRBV18 and TRBJ1-4; maybe TRBD1 (6 bases). CDR3 length: 14 residues. Germline CDR1 is KGHSH and CDR2 is LQKENI. Trimming stripped 3 bases from V and 7 bases from J, with 12 bases between. The CDR3 DNA reads TGTGCCAGCTCACCCCGGGGGGGCGGTGAAAAACTGTTTTTT. The encoded protein is CASSPRGGGEKLFF. Filled out from reference TRBV18 and TRBJ1-4, the complete variable domain reads NAGVMQNPRHLVRRRGQEARLRCSPMKGHSHVYWYRQLPEEGLKFMVYLQKENIIDESGMPKERFSAEFPKEGPSILRIQQVVRGDSAAYFCASSPRGGGEKLFFGSGTQLSVL.

V gene TRBV29-1 combines with J gene TRBJ1-2; 10 bases align to TRBD1. The CDR3 consists of 15 residues. Germline V gene sequence: CDR1 SQVTM, CDR2 ANQGSEA. Trimming took 4 bases from V and 4 from J; bases not matched to a gene: 9. CDR3 bases: TGCAGCGTTGGGACAGGGGGTAACTTCCCCTATGGCTACACCTTC. It translates to CSVGTGGNFPYGYTF.

V is TRBV27 and J is TRBJ2-1; TRBD2 aligns across 9 bases. Trimming took 2 bases from V and 7 from J; bases not matched to a gene: 6. Germline assignment: CDR1 MNHEY and CDR2 SMNVEV (reference sequence). This CDR3 comprises 15 residues. CDR3 residues: CASSLGGRASNEQFF. The CDR3, as DNA: TGTGCCAGCAGTTTAGGCGGGAGGGCCAGTAATGAGCAGTTCTTC.